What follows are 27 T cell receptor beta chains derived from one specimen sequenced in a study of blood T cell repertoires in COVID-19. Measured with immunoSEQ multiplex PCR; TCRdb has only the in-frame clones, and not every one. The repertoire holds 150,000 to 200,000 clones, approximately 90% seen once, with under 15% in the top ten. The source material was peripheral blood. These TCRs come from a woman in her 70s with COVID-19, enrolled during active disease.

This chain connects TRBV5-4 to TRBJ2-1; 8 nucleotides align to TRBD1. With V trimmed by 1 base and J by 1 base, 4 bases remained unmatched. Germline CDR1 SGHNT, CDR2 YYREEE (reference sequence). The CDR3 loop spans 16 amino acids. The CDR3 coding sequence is TGTGCCAGCAGCTTGCGGACAGGGCGGTCCTACAATGAGCAGTTCTTC. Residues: CASSLRTGRSYNEQFF.

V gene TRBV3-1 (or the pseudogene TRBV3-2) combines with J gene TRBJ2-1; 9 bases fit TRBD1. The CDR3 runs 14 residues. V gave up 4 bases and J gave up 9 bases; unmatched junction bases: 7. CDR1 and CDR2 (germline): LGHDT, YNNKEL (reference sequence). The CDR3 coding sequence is TGTGCCAGCAGCCCCCGGGACAGGGTGAGTGAGCAGTTCTTC. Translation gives CASSPRDRVSEQFF.

Here the CDR3 reads CASRQQGINEKLFF. The CDR3 DNA follows: TGTGCCAGCAGGCAGCAGGGGATTAATGAAAAACTGTTTTTT. The J gene is TRBJ1-4, the V gene TRBV5-4; possibly TRBD1 for D (6 bases). The V end was cut by 5 bases, the J end by 4 bases, with 12 bases between. This CDR3 spans 14 amino acids. Per germline, CDR1 SGHNT and CDR2 YYREEE (reference sequence).

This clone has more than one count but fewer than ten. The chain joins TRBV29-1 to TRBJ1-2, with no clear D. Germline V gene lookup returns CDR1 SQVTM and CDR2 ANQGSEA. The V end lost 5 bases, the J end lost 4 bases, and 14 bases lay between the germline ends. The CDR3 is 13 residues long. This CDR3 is CSVLWPSSYGYTF. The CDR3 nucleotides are TGCAGCGTTTTATGGCCGTCGTCCTATGGCTACACCTTC.

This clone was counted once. CDR3 coding DNA: TGTGCCAACCGGGACAGTAGCCTCACTGAAGCTTTCTTT. Translated, it gives CANRDSSLTEAFF. The V and J genes are TRBV6-5 and TRBJ1-1, with TRBD1 matching over 7 bases. Germline lookup yields CDR1 MNHEY and CDR2 SVGAGI. Losses at the gene ends were 10 bases for V and 4 bases for J; bases not matched to a gene: 9. The CDR3 totals 13 residues.

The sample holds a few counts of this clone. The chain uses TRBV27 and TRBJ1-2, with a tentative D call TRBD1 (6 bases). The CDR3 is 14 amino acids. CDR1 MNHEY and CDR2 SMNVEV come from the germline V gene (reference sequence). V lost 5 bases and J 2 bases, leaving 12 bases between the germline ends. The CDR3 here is CASSPRGMNYGYTF. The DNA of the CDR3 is TGTGCCAGCAGTCCAAGGGGGATGAACTATGGCTACACCTTC.

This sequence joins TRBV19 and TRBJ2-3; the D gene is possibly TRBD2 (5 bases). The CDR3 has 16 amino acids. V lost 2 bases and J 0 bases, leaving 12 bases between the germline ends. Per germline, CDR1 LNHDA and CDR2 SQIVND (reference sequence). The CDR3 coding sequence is TGTGCCAGTAGTATACTAGCAGGCCTAAGCACAGATACGCAGTATTTT. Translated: CASSILAGLSTDTQYF.

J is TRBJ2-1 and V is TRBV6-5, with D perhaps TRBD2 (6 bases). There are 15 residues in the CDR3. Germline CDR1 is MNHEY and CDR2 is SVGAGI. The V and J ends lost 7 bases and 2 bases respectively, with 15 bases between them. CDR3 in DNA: TGTGCCAGCACCACAGCATCGGGGGCCTACAATGAGCAGTTCTTC. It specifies CASTTASGAYNEQFF.

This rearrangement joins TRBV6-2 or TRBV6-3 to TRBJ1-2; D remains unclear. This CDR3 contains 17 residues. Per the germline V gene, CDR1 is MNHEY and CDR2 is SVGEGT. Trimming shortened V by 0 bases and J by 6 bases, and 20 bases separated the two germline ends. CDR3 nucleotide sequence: TGTGCCAGCAGTTACTCCTCCCGAGGCACCAAGATAGATGGCTACACCTTC. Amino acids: CASSYSSRGTKIDGYTF.

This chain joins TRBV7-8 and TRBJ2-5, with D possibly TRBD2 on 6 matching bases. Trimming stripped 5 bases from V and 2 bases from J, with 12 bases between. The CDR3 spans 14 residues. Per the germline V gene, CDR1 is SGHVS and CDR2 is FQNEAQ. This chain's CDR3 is CASSQGLWQETQYF. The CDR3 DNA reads TGTGCCAGCAGCCAGGGACTCTGGCAAGAGACCCAGTACTTC.

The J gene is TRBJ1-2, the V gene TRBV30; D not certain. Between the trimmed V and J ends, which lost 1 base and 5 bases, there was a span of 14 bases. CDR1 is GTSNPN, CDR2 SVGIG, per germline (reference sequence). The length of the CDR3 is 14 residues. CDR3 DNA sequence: TGTGCCTGGAGTGGATGGGAGGAACTTTATGGCTACACCTTC. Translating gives CAWSGWEELYGYTF.

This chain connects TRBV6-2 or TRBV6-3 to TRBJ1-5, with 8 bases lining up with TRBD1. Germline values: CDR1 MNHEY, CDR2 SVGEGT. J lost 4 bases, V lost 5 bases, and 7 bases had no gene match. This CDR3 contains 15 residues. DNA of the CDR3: TGTGCCAGCAGTCCAGGCGGACAGGGAAATCAGCCCCAGCATTTT. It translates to CASSPGGQGNQPQHF.

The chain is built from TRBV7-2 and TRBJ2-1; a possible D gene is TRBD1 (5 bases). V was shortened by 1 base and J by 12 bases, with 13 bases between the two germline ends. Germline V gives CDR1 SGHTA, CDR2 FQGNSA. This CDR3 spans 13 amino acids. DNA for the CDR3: TGTGCCAGCAGCTTAGTTGGCCTAAGGGGGCAGTTCTTC. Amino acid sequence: CASSLVGLRGQFF. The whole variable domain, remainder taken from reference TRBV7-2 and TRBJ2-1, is GAGVSQSPSNKVTEKGKDVELRCDPISGHTALYWYRQSLGQGLEFLIYFQGNSAPDKSGLPSDRFSAERTGGSVSTLTIQRTQQEDSAVYLCASSLVGLRGQFFGPGTRLTVL.

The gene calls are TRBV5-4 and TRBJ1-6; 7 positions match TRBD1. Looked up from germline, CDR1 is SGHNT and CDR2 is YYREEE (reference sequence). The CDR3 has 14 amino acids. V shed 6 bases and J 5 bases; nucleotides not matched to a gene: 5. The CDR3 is CASNPTGNNSPLHF. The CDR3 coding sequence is TGTGCCAGCAACCCGACAGGGAATAATTCACCCCTCCACTTT.

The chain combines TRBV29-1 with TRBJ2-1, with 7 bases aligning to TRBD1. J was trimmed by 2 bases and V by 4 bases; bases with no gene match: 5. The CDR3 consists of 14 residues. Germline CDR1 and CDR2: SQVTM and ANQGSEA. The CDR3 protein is CSVGRQGAYNEQFF. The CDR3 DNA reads TGCAGCGTTGGAAGGCAGGGGGCCTACAATGAGCAGTTCTTC.

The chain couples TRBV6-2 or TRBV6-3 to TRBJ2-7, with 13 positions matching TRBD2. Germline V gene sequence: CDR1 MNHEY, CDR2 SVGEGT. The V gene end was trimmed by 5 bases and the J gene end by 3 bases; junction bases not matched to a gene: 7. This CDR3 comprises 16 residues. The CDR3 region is CASSHLGTSGNYEQYF. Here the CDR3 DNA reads TGTGCCAGCAGTCACCTGGGGACTAGCGGGAACTACGAGCAGTACTTC.

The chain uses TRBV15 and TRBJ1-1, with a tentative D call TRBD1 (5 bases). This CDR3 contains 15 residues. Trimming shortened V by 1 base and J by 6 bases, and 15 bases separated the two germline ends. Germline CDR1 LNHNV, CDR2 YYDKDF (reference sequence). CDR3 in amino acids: CATSRVRGGGSEAFF. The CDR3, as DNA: TGTGCCACCAGCAGAGTTAGGGGTGGAGGGTCTGAAGCTTTCTTT.

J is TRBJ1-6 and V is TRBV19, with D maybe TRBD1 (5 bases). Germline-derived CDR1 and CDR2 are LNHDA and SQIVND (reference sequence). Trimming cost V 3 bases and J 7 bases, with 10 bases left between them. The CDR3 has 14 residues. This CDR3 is CASSIERGNSPLHF. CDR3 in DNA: TGTGCCAGTAGTATCGAAAGGGGAAATTCACCCCTCCACTTT.

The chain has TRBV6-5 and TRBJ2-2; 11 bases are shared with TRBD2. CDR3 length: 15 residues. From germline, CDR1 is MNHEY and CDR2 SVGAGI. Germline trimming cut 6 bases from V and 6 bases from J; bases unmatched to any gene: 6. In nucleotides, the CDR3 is TGTGCCAGCAGCCTACTAGCGGGAGTACCCGGGGAGCTGTTTTTT. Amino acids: CASSLLAGVPGELFF.

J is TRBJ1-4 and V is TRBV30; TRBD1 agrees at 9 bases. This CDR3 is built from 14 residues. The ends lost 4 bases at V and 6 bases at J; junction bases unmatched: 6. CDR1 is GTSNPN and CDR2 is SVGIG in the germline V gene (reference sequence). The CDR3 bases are TGTGCCTGGACCTCGACAGGGGGGGATGAAAAACTGTTTTTT. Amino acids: CAWTSTGGDEKLFF.

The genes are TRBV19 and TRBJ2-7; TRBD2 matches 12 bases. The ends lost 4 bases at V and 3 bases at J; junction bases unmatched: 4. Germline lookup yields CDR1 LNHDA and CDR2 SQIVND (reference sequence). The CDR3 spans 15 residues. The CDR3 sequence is CASSNKLAGGYEQYF. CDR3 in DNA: TGTGCCAGTAGTAACAAACTAGCGGGAGGCTACGAGCAGTACTTC.

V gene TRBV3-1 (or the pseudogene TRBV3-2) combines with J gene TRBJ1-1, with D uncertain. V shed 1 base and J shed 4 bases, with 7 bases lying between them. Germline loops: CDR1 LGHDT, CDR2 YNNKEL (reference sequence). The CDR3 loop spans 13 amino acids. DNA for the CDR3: TGTGCCAGCAGCCAAGGCGGGATCACTGAAGCTTTCTTT. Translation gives CASSQGGITEAFF.

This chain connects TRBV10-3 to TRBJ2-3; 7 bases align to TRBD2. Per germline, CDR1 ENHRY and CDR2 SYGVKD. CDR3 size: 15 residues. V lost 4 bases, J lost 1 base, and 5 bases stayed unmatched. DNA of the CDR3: TGTGCCATCAGTGTACTTAGCGGGCGCACAGATACGCAGTATTTT. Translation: CAISVLSGRTDTQYF.

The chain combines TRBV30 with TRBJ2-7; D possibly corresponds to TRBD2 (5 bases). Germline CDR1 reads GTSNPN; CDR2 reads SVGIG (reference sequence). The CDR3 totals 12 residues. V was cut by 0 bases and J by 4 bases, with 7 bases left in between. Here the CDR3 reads CAWSVRGYEQYF. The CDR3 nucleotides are TGTGCCTGGAGTGTACGGGGATACGAGCAGTACTTC. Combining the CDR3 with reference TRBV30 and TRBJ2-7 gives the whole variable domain SQTIHQWPATLVQPVGSPLSLECTVEGTSNPNLYWYRQAAGRGLQLLFYSVGIGQISSEVPQNLSASRPQDRQFILSSKKLLLSDSGFYLCAWSVRGYEQYFGPGTRLTVT.

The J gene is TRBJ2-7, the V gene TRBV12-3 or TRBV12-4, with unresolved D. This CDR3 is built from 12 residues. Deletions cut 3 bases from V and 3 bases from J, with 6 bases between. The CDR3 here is CASSFLGYEQYF. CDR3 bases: TGTGCCAGCAGTTTTCTAGGCTACGAGCAGTACTTC.

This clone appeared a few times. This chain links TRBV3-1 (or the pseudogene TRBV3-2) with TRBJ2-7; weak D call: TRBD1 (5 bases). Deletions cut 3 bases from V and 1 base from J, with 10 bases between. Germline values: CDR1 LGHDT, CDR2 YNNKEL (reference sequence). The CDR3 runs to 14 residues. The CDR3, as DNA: TGTGCCAGCAGCCAGCCAGACAGTTCCTACGAGCAGTACTTC. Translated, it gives CASSQPDSSYEQYF.

CDR3 protein: CASRTLWGGTSGNTIYF. The CDR3 bases are TGTGCCAGCAGGACCCTCTGGGGGGGCACCTCTGGAAACACCATATATTTT. The J gene is TRBJ1-3, the V gene TRBV2; D might be TRBD1 (6 bases). Germline V gene lookup returns CDR1 SNHLY and CDR2 FYNNEI. V was trimmed by 6 bases and J by 0 bases, leaving 18 bases between them. This CDR3 region has 17 residues.